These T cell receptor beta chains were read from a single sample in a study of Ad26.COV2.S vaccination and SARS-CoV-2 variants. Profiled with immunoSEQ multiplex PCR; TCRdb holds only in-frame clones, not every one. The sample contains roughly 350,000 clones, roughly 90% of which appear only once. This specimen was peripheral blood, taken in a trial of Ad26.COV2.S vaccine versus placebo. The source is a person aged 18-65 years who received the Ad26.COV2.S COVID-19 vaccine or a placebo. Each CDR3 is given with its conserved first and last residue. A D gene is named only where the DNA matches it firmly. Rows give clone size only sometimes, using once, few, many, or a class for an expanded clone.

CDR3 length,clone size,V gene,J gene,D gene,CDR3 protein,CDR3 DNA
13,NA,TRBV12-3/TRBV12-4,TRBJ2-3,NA,CASSLIPGDRGYF,TGTGCCAGCAGTTTAATTCCGGGGGATAGAGGGTATTTT
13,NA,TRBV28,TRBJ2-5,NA,CASSLDTRETQYF,TGTGCCAGCAGTTTGGACACCAGGGAGACCCAGTACTTC
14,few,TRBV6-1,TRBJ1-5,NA,CASSDTFSNQPQHF,TGTGCCAGCAGTGACACCTTTAGCAATCAGCCCCAGCATTTT
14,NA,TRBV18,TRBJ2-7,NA,CASSLTQTDDEQYF,TGTGCCAGCTCACTCACTCAAACCGATGACGAGCAGTACTTC
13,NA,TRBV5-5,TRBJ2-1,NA,CASSGGEYNEQFF,TGTGCCAGCAGCGGCGGCGAGTACAATGAGCAGTTCTTC
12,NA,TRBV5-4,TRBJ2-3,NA,CASSLESDTQYF,TGTGCCAGCAGCTTGGAGTCCGATACGCAGTATTTT
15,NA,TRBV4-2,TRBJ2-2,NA,CASMGVGQQTGELFF,TGTGCCAGCATGGGGGTCGGACAGCAGACCGGGGAGCTGTTTTTT
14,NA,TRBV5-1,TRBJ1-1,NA,CASSWLVQNTEAFF,TGCGCCAGCAGCTGGCTGGTACAGAACACTGAAGCTTTCTTT
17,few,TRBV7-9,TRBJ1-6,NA,CASSPRGGPENNSPLHF,TGTGCCAGCAGCCCTAGAGGGGGGCCCGAAAATAATTCACCCCTCCACTTT
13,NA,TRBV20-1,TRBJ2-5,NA,CSASLQIQETQYF,TGCAGTGCTAGTCTACAGATACAAGAGACCCAGTACTTC
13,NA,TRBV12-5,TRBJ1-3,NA,CASGNSGGNTIYF,TGTGCTAGTGGGAACTCTGGGGGAAACACCATATATTTT
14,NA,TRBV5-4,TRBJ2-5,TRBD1,CASSSRQGQETQYF,TGTGCCAGCAGCTCTAGACAGGGACAAGAGACCCAGTACTTC
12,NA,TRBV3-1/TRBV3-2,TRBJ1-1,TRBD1,CASSQGGQQAFF,TGTGCCAGCAGCCAAGGGGGACAGCAAGCTTTCTTT
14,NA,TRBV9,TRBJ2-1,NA,CASSVGAQWNEQFF,TGTGCCAGCAGCGTAGGGGCACAATGGAATGAGCAGTTCTTC
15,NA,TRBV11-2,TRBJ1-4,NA,CASSRWTRTNEKLFF,TGTGCCAGCAGCCGGTGGACAAGAACTAATGAAAAACTGTTTTTT
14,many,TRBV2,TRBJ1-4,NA,CASSSNLGLDKLFF,TGTGCCAGCAGCAGCAATCTTGGATTAGATAAACTGTTTTTT
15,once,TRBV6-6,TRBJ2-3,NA,CASSYSTGRGDTQYF,TGTGCCAGCAGTTACTCGACGGGTCGGGGAGATACGCAGTATTTT
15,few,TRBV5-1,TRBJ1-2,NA,CASSLGGNDNYGYTF,TGCGCCAGCAGCTTGGGAGGGAACGATAACTATGGCTACACCTTC
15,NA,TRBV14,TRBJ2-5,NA,CASSQVVEAQETQYF,TGTGCCAGCAGCCAAGTAGTAGAAGCGCAGGAGACCCAGTACTTC
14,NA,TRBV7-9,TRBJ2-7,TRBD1,CASSAGTGDYEQYF,TGTGCCAGCAGCGCAGGGACAGGGGATTACGAGCAGTACTTC
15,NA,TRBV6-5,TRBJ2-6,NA,CASSLGHSGANVLTF,TGTGCCAGCAGTCTCGGACACTCTGGGGCCAACGTCCTGACTTTC
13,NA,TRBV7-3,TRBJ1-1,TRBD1,CASSLGTASEAFF,TGTGCCAGCAGCTTAGGGACAGCCAGCGAAGCTTTCTTT
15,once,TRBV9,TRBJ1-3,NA,CASSPDSYSGNTIYF,TGTGCCAGCAGCCCCGACAGCTACTCTGGAAACACCATATATTTT
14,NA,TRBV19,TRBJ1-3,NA,CASKLQSTGNTIYF,TGTGCCAGTAAGTTACAGTCTACGGGAAACACCATATATTTT
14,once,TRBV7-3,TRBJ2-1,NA,CASSPFRVGNEQFF,TGTGCCAGCAGCCCTTTCAGGGTTGGCAATGAGCAGTTCTTC